The sequence of this T cell receptor beta chain was determined in a study of beta chain features in type 1 diabetes (dated 2018 in TCRdb). Context from the whole study: Patients and healthy donors did not differ in mean age, gender distribution, total cell number or subset yield. Across all samples, fewer than 110,000,000 sorted cells were examined, and cell number per subset correlated strongly with RNA yield. The study compared TCRB repertoires of sorted circulating CD4+ T cell subsets between recently diagnosed type 1 diabetes patients and matched healthy donors. Regulatory and stem cell-like memory subsets were obtained from only 8 patients and roughly eight healthy donors, while naive and central memory subsets were obtained from all 30 or so donors. On the study overall, not on this receptor specifically: At VDJ recombination sites, type 1 diabetes patients had fewer insertions and more deleted nucleotides, which implies abnormalities in thymic rearrangement. PCR might favor shorter templates, but patient and control samples were amplified and corrected together, so any skew would affect both groups equally. Because cDNA rather than genomic DNA was sequenced, highly expressing activated cells could have been over-represented, although no difference in activation and CD3 levels was found between groups. Because the HLA sub-analyses included only small numbers of individuals, any influence of HLA type on TCRB rearrangement was left unresolved. Naive, central memory and regulatory TCRB repertoires appeared more similar among patients than among healthy donors. In all four CD4+ subsets, TCRB CDR3 length was moderately but significantly shorter in type 1 diabetes patients.

A single peripheral blood draw of 95 to 150 mL on average was collected from each donor into heparinised tubes. Using a panel that included CD45RO, CCR7, CD25, CD127, CD95 and CD27, naive, central memory, regulatory and stem cell-like memory CD4+ T cells were sorted on a BD FACSAria II. All sorted populations exceeded 95% purity. PBMCs were isolated immediately by Lymphoprep density gradient centrifugation and stained directly without culture. Samples were stained and sorted in pairs, with one healthy donor and one patient per experiment, so that batch effects were minimized. All of the isolated RNA was reverse transcribed with the High Capacity cDNA Reverse Transcription Kit, so expressed TCRB transcripts were sequenced. Deep immunoSEQ sequencing was applied to naive, central memory and regulatory T cell samples, giving an average of roughly 3.6 million total reads per sample. Sorted cells were lysed in RLT buffer, and RNA was extracted using DNase-treated RNeasy Micro or Mini kits according to cell number. To prevent cross-contamination, every cell subset was processed on its own, while patient and healthy donor samples were processed together. The immunoSEQ multiplex PCR was used to amplify TCRB sequences from cDNA, generating 87-bp fragments that spanned the CDR3 region. Amplicons were sequenced on the Illumina HiSeq platform. The original methods were these. Synthetic template baselines were used to correct PCR bias computationally, reads within Hamming distance 2 were collapsed, and singletons that could not be merged were discarded. Reads were aligned to IMGT to assign V, D and J genes, CDR3 length, and insertions or deletions at six rearrangement sites. Within each subset, clonotype counts were normalized to sorted cell number, after which true diversity and Gini coefficients were computed with the tcR R package. Repertoire sharing was quantified using the overlap coefficient calculated on TCRB nucleotide sequences. Imported from immuneACCESS, the table was reduced by TCRdb to in-frame sequences with V and J called. These copies leave out some clones; in studies compared against another copy, an unresolved V gene accounts for under half, and the cause of the remainder is not known. For V, J and clone size, that table is used; D and trimming come from the DNA. This sample holds about 340,000 clones; about a tenth were observed only once. Of the sample, 0.9% to 1.1% falls within the top ten clones.

Including the terminal cysteine and phenylalanine, the CDR3 comprises 12 residues. Just CDR3 DNA is preserved here, 36 bases in frame from base 1. The germline V gene sets CDR1 to MDHEN and CDR2 to SYDVKM. At the junction V is shortened by 8 bases and J by 6 bases, with 13 bases in between. Points on this clone: The specificity of this receptor is unknown. Base qualities are not provided; no much larger clone lies one nucleotide away.

The chain was built from TRBV28 and TRBJ1-1; no D segment can be confidently identified. The receptor was isolated from a man between 25 and 39 years old with type 1 diabetes. The sequencing sample was made of central memory CD4+ T cells from blood. The CDR3 region: CASGLADPEAFF. The sequence in DNA is TGTGCCAGCGGCCTGGCGGACCCTGAAGCTTTCTTT.